Sequencing of this TCR beta chain was carried out in a study of blood T cells in healthy people across ages. Note on this clonotype: The antigen remains unidentified.

Primed by a sample-barcoded 5' primer and a J-beta primer mix, a second PCR proceeded for roughly 7 to 12 cycles. TCRdb passed the 5' RACE reads through MiXCR, listing each CDR3 protein once. The sample records about 970,000 distinct CDR3 sequences, about 53% being singletons. General observations from the study: Unsorted PBMCs blocked a conclusive comparison of naive and antigen-experienced cells.

Total RNA, at least 5.5 micrograms per sample, was extracted from PBMCs. Germline values: CDR1 KGHDR, CDR2 SFDVKD. Trimming took off 2 bases at V and 1 base at J, with 14 bases between the two ends. The CDR3 is 17 amino acids. Sequenced material: blood. This chain connects TRBV24-1 to TRBJ1-5; tentative D call: TRBD1 (6 bases). The sequence was obtained from a woman in her fifties or sixties in good health. The CDR3 loop is CATSDSSTGGSNQPQHF. Here the CDR3 DNA reads TGTGCCACCAGTGATTCGTCGACAGGAGGAAGCAATCAGCCCCAGCATTTT.